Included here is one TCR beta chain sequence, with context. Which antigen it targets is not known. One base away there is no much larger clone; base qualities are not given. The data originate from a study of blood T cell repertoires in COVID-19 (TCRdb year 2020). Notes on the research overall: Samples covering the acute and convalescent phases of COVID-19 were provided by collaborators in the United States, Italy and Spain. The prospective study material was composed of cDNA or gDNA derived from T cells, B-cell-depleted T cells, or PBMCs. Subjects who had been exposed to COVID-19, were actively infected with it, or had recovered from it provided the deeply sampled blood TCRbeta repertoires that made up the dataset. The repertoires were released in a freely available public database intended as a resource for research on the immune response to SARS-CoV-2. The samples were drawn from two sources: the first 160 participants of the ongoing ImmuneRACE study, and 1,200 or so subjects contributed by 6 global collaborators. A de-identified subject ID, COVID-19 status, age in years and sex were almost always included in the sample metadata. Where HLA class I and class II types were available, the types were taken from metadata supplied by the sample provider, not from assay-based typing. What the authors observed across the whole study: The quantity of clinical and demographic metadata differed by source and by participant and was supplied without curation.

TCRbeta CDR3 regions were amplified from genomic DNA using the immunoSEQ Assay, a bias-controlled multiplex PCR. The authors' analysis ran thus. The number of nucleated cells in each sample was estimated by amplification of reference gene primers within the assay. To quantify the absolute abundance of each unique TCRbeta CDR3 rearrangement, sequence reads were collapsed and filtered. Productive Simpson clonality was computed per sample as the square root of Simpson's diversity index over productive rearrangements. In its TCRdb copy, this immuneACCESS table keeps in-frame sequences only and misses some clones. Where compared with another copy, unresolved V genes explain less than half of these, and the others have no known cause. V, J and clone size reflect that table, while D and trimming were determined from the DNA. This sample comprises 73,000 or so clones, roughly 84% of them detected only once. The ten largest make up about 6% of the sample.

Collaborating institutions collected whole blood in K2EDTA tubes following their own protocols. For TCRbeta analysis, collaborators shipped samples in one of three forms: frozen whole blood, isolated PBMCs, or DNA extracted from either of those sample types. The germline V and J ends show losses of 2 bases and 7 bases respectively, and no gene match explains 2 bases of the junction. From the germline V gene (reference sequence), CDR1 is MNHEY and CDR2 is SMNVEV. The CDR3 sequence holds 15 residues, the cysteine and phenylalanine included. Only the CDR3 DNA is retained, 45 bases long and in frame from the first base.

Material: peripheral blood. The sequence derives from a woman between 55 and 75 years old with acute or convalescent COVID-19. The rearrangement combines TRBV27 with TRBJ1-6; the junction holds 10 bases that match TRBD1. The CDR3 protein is CASSLEGQGNSPLHF. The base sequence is TGTGCCAGCAGTTTAGAGGGACAGGGGAATTCACCCCTCCACTTT.